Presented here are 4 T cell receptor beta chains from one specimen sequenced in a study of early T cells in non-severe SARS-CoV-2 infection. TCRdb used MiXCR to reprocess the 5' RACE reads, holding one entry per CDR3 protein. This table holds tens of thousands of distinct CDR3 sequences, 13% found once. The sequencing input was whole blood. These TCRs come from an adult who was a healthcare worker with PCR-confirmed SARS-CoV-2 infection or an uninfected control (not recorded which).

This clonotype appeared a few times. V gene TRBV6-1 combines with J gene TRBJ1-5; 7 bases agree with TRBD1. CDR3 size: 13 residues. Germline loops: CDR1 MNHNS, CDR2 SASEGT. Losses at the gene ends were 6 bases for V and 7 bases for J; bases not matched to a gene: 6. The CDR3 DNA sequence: TGTGCCAGCAGGGACCGAGGGGGCCAGCCCCAGCATTTT. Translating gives CASRDRGGQPQHF.

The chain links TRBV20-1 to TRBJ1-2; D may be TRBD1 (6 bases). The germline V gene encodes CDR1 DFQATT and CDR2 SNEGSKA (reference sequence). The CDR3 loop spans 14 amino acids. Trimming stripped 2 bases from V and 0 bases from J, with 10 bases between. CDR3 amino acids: CSARPRGANYGYTF. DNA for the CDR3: TGCAGTGCTAGACCCAGGGGAGCTAACTATGGCTACACCTTC.

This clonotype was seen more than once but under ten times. The CDR3 reads CASSLISGKHYTGELFF. Written as DNA, the CDR3 is TGTGCCAGCAGCTTAATTAGCGGGAAGCATTACACCGGGGAGCTGTTTTTT. The chain carries TRBV7-2 and TRBJ2-2, with TRBD2 matching over 8 bases. CDR1 and CDR2 from the germline V gene are SGHTA and FQGNSA. This CDR3 spans 17 amino acids. V lost 2 bases and J lost 3; bases outside the gene matches: 8.

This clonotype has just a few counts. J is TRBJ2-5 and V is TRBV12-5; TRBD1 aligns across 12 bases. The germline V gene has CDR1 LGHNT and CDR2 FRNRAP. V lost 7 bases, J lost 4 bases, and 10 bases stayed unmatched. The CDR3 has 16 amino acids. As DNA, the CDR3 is TGTGCTAGTGCCAGAGCCGGGACAGGGGGCCGAGAGACCCAGTACTTC. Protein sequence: CASARAGTGGRETQYF.